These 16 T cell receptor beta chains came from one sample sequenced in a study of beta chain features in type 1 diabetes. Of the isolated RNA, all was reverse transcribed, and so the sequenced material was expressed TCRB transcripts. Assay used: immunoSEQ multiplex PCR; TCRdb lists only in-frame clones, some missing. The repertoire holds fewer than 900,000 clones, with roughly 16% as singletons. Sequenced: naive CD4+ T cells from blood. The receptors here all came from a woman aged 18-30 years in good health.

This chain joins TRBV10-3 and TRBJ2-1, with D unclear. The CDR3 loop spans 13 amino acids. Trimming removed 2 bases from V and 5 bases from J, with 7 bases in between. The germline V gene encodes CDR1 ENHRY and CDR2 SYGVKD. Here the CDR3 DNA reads TGTGCCATCAGTGAGCGGGTAAACAATGAGCAGTTCTTC. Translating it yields CAISERVNNEQFF.

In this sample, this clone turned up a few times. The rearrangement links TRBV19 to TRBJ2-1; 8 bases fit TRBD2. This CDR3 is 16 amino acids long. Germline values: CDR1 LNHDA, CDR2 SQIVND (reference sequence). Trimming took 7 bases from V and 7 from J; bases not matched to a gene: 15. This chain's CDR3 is CASIPRTGGPRNEQFF. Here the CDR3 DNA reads TGTGCCAGTATCCCGAGAACGGGAGGGCCTAGGAATGAGCAGTTCTTC.

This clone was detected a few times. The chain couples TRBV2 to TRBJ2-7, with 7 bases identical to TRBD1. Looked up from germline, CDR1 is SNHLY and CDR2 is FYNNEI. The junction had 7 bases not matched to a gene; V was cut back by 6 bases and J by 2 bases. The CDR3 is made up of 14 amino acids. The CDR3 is CASRDGTVTYEQYF. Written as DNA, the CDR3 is TGTGCCAGCAGGGATGGGACAGTTACCTACGAGCAGTACTTC.

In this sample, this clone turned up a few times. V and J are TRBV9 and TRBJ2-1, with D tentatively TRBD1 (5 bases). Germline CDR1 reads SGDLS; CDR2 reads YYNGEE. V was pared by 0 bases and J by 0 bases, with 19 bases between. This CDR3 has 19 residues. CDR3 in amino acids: CASSVVPRQTLSSYNEQFF. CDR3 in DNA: TGTGCCAGCAGCGTAGTCCCCCGACAGACCTTAAGCTCCTACAATGAGCAGTTCTTC.

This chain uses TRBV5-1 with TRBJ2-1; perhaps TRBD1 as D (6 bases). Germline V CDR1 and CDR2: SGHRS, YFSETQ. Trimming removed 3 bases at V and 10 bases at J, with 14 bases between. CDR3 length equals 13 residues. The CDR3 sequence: CASSSRFQGEQFF. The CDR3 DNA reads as TGCGCCAGCAGCTCTAGATTCCAGGGGGAGCAGTTCTTC.

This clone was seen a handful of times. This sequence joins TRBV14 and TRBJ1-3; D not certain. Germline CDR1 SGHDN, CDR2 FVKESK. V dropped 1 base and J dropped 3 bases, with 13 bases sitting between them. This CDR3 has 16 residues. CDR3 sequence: CASSQAERWDGNTIYF. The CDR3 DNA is TGTGCCAGCAGCCAAGCCGAAAGGTGGGATGGAAACACCATATATTTT.

The CDR3 nucleotides read TGTGCCAGCAGTTTGGTGGGACGGACCTCTGGCTACACCTTC. Amino acid sequence: CASSLVGRTSGYTF. The chain links TRBV28 to TRBJ1-2; tentatively, D is TRBD1 (5 bases). V was trimmed by 3 bases and J by 7 bases, leaving 15 bases between them. The CDR3 covers 14 residues. Germline V CDR1 and CDR2: MDHEN, SYDVKM.

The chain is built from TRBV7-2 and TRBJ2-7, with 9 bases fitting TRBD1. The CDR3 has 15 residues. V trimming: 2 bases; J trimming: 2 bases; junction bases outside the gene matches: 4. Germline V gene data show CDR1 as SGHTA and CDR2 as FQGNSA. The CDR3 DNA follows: TGTGCCAGCAGCTTAACCGGGACAGGGACCTACGAGCAGTACTTC. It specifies CASSLTGTGTYEQYF. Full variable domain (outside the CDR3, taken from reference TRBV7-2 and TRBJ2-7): GAGVSQSPSNKVTEKGKDVELRCDPISGHTALYWYRQSLGQGLEFLIYFQGNSAPDKSGLPSDRFSAERTGGSVSTLTIQRTQQEDSAVYLCASSLTGTGTYEQYFGPGTRLTVT.

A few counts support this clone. The CDR3 loop is CASRGRLAGDVKQFF. CDR3 sequence (DNA): TGTGCCAGTAGAGGCAGACTAGCGGGAGACGTGAAGCAGTTCTTC. The rearrangement joins TRBV19 to TRBJ2-1; the match to TRBD2 covers 12 bases. V trimming: 6 bases; J trimming: 11 bases; junction bases outside the gene matches: 11. This CDR3 has 15 residues. Germline CDR1 and CDR2: LNHDA and SQIVND (reference sequence).

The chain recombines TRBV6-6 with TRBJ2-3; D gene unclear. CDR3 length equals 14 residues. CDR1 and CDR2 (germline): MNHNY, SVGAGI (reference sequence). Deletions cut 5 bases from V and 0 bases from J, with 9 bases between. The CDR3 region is CASSPRISTDTQYF. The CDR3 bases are TGTGCCAGCAGTCCCCGTATCAGCACAGATACGCAGTATTTT.

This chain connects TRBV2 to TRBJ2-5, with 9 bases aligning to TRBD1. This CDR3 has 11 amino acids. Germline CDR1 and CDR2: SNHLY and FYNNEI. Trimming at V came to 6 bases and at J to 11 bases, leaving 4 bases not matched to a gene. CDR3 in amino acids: CASRIGQGQYF. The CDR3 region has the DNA TGTGCCAGCAGGATAGGACAGGGGCAGTACTTC.

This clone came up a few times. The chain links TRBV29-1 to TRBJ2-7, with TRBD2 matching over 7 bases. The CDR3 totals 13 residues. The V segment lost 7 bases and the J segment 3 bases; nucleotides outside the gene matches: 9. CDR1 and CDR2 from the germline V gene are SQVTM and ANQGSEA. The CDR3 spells CSAGEGSNYEQYF. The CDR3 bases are TGCAGCGCTGGGGAGGGGTCAAACTACGAGCAGTACTTC.

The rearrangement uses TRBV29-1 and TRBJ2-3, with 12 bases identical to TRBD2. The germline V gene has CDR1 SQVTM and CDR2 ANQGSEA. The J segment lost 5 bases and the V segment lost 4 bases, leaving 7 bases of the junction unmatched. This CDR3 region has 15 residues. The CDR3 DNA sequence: TGCAGCGTTGCAACTAGCGGGAGGTATAGAGATACGCAGTATTTT. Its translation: CSVATSGRYRDTQYF.

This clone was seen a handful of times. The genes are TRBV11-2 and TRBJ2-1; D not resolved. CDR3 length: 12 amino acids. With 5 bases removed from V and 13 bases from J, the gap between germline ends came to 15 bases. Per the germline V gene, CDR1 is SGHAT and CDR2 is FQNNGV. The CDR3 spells CASSEEQLLQFF. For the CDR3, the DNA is TGTGCCAGCAGCGAAGAGCAACTTCTTCAGTTCTTC.

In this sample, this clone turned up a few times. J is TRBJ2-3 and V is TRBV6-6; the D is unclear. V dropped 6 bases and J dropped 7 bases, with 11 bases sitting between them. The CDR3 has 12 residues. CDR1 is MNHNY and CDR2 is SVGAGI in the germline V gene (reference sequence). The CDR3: CASRTSGNTQYF. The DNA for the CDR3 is TGTGCCAGCAGGACATCTGGAAATACGCAGTATTTT.

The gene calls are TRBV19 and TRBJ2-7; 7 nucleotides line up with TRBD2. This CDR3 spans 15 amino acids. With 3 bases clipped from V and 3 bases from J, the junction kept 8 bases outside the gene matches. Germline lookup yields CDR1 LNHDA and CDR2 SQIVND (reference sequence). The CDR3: CASSMTAGVGYEQYF. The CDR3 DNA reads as TGTGCCAGTAGTATGACGGCGGGAGTAGGCTACGAGCAGTACTTC. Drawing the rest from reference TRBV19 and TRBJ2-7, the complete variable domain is DGGITQSPKYLFRKEGQNVTLSCEQNLNHDAMYWYRQDPGQGLRLIYYSQIVNDFQKGDIAEGYSVSREKKESFPLTVTSAQKNPTAFYLCASSMTAGVGYEQYFGPGTRLTVT.